This record covers a single T cell receptor (beta chain). No antigen is known for it. This table comes from immunoSEQ multiplex PCR, and its TCRdb copy is limited to in-frame clones, with some not included. The repertoire has around 20,000 clones, roughly three quarters of them found once; the top ten carry 7.2%. Time point meaning: cycle 4 day 1 (C4D1), after 5 to 7 weeks of nivolumab. All patients experienced relapse after autologous stem cell transplantation, and brentuximab vedotin exposure was variable. The best responses consisted of complete response, partial response or progressive disease. This record comes from a study of PD-1 blockade in classical Hodgkin lymphoma. The study's findings and limits: TCR diversity in CD4+, not CD8+, cells rose significantly by C4D1. Newly diagnosed and completely responding patients shared comparable baseline diversity.

The source material was peripheral blood mononuclear cells (PBMCs), sampled before the fourth cycle of nivolumab. This clonotype was sampled from a human donor with classical Hodgkin lymphoma.

The CDR3 DNA reads TGTGCCAGCAGTGCTACAGGTCTCAAGCAGTTCTTC. Its translation is CASSATGLKQFF. V usage is TRBV27 and J usage is TRBJ2-1; a possible D gene is TRBD1 (5 bases). There are 12 residues in the CDR3. The germline V and J ends were trimmed by 5 bases and 11 bases, with 13 bases remaining between them. Germline assignment: CDR1 MNHEY and CDR2 SMNVEV (reference sequence).